This entry is about one T cell receptor (beta chain). The source of the sample is a study of shared clonotypes between healthy human individuals. Data came from immunoSEQ multiplex PCR; TCRdb stores just in-frame clones and leaves some out. This table has about 2 million clones, approximately 94% appearing once. Terminally differentiated effector memory CD45RA+ cells were left out of the naive CD8 fraction, which was CD45RO-negative and positively selected for CCR7. The sample taken for sequencing was naive CD8+ T cells sorted from blood. This clonotype was sampled from a man between 18 and 35 years old in good health.

CDR3 sequence: CATSAGGRETQYF. Here the CDR3 DNA reads TGTGCCACCAGTGCCGGGGGCAGAGAGACCCAGTACTTC. The chain combines TRBV15 with TRBJ2-5; D may match TRBD1 or TRBD2 (6 bases each). Trimming stripped 6 bases from V and 4 bases from J, with 12 bases between. The germline V gene encodes CDR1 LNHNV and CDR2 YYDKDF (reference sequence). There are 13 residues in the CDR3.